The 24 T cell receptor beta chains below all came from one sample that was sequenced in a study of cytomegalovirus exposure and HLA in healthy donors. PCR was performed using 60 Vbeta and 13 Jbeta primers. The protocol was immunoSEQ multiplex PCR, while the TCRdb copy is restricted to in-frame clones and leaves out a portion. Here the sample spans about 160,000 clones, around 76% being singletons. Sequencing used PBMCs. These receptors were collected from a man between 60 and 75 years old in good health and CMV-seronegative.

The chain has TRBV19 and TRBJ2-6; D perhaps matches TRBD1 (6 bases). CDR1 and CDR2 from the germline V gene are LNHDA and SQIVND (reference sequence). The CDR3 has 16 amino acids. V lost 1 base to trimming and J lost 2 bases, with 9 bases between them. CDR3 DNA: TGTGCCAGTAGTATAGGCACAGGGACTGGGGCCAACGTCCTGACTTTC. This translates into CASSIGTGTGANVLTF.

This chain connects TRBV5-6 to TRBJ2-7; 9 bases agree with TRBD1. The germline V gene encodes CDR1 SGHDT and CDR2 YYEEEE. The CDR3 consists of 15 residues. Trimming at V came to 4 bases and at J to 2 bases, leaving 7 bases not matched to a gene. CDR3 nucleotide sequence: TGTGCCAGCAGCCAAACAGGGGGCCAAACCTACGAGCAGTACTTC. Amino acid sequence: CASSQTGGQTYEQYF.

The V gene is TRBV19, the J gene TRBJ2-1; 9 bases align to TRBD2. Trimming at V came to 3 bases and at J to 5 bases, leaving 8 bases not matched to a gene. The CDR3 length is 16 residues. Germline loops: CDR1 LNHDA, CDR2 SQIVND (reference sequence). CDR3 nucleotides: TGTGCCAGTAGTATTTCAGCGGGAGGATCTGACAATGAGCAGTTCTTC. It codes for CASSISAGGSDNEQFF. The full variable domain, its missing parts supplied by reference TRBV19 and TRBJ2-1, is DGGITQSPKYLFRKEGQNVTLSCEQNLNHDAMYWYRQDPGQGLRLIYYSQIVNDFQKGDIAEGYSVSREKKESFPLTVTSAQKNPTAFYLCASSISAGGSDNEQFFGPGTRLTVL.

This rearrangement joins TRBV19 to TRBJ2-7; the D gene is possibly TRBD1 (5 bases). V was trimmed by 4 bases and J by 2 bases, leaving 15 bases between them. The germline V gene encodes CDR1 LNHDA and CDR2 SQIVND (reference sequence). This CDR3 has 15 amino acids. CDR3 bases: TGTGCCAGTAGTAAGGTGAGAGACAGTACCTACGAGCAGTACTTC. Protein product: CASSKVRDSTYEQYF.

The chain couples TRBV5-1 to TRBJ1-2, with 7 bases matching TRBD1. With 2 bases clipped from V and 3 bases from J, the junction kept 7 bases outside the gene matches. The CDR3 sequence is 15 residues long. Germline CDR1 is SGHRS and CDR2 is YFSETQ. CDR3 region: CASSLLQGKDYGYTF. DNA for the CDR3: TGCGCCAGCAGCTTACTACAGGGGAAGGACTATGGCTACACCTTC.

The chain carries TRBV10-2 and TRBJ2-1; 7 bases are a match to TRBD1. This CDR3 comprises 15 residues. Trimming at V came to 4 bases and at J to 6 bases, leaving 9 bases not matched to a gene. In germline, CDR1 is WSHSY, CDR2 SAAADI. CDR3 nucleotides: TGCGCCAGCAGTGGCCTCACAGGGGACGGCAATGAGCAGTTCTTC. Residues: CASSGLTGDGNEQFF.

The V call is TRBV27, the J call TRBJ1-2, with a weak D call TRBD1 (5 bases). CDR3 size: 14 residues. From germline, CDR1 is MNHEY and CDR2 SMNVEV (reference sequence). Between the trimmed V and J ends, which lost 4 bases and 4 bases, there was a span of 13 bases. CDR3 region: CASSSLAGPYGYTF. Written as DNA, the CDR3 is TGTGCCAGCAGTTCCCTTGCAGGGCCCTATGGCTACACCTTC.

The chain combines TRBV7-9 with TRBJ1-2, with TRBD1 matching over 9 bases. Germline-derived CDR1 and CDR2 are SEHNR and FQNEAQ (reference sequence). V gave up 5 bases and J gave up 4 bases; unmatched junction bases: 2. This CDR3 comprises 13 residues. The CDR3 loop reads CASSRQGGYGYTF. CDR3 sequence (DNA): TGTGCCAGCAGCCGACAGGGGGGCTATGGCTACACCTTC.

This clone has just one count. This chain joins TRBV19 and TRBJ2-7; TRBD2 matches at 16 bases. Germline CDR1 LNHDA, CDR2 SQIVND (reference sequence). Unmatched junction bases numbered 7, after V lost 4 bases and J lost 4 bases. This CDR3 contains 17 residues. DNA for the CDR3: TGTGCCAGTAGTAAGGGACTAGCGGGGGGGGCCCGATACGAGCAGTACTTC. Amino acids: CASSKGLAGGARYEQYF.

In its sample, this clone was seen a few times. The J gene is TRBJ1-2, the V gene TRBV6-1; 8 bases fit TRBD1. After removal of 1 base from V and 4 bases from J, the junction contained 5 bases not matched to a gene. Germline CDR1 is MNHNS and CDR2 is SASEGT. The CDR3 runs 15 residues. The CDR3 here is CASSEGTGSSYGYTF. For the CDR3, the DNA is TGTGCCAGCAGTGAAGGGACAGGGTCTTCCTATGGCTACACCTTC.

V and J are TRBV9 and TRBJ1-3; 7 positions match TRBD1. This CDR3 comprises 15 residues. The germline gives CDR1 SGDLS, CDR2 YYNGEE. J was trimmed by 2 bases and V by 0 bases; bases with no gene match: 2. The CDR3 sequence: CASSVVGTAGNTIYF. CDR3 in DNA: TGTGCCAGCAGCGTAGTAGGGACAGCTGGAAACACCATATATTTT.

The rearrangement uses TRBV7-8 and TRBJ2-3; D is unresolved. CDR3 length equals 14 residues. Germline V gene lookup returns CDR1 SGHVS and CDR2 FQNEAQ. V was pared by 3 bases and J by 2 bases, with 9 bases between. CDR3 sequence (DNA): TGTGCCAGCAGCTTTGTACTCTACACAGATACGCAGTATTTT. Translation: CASSFVLYTDTQYF. Full variable domain (rest looked up from reference TRBV7-8 and TRBJ2-3): GAGVSQSPRYKVAKRGQDVALRCDPISGHVSLFWYQQALGQGPEFLTYFQNEAQLDKSGLPSDRFFAERPEGSVSTLKIQRTQQEDSAVYLCASSFVLYTDTQYFGPGTRLTVL.

There are a few counts of this clone. The genes are TRBV4-3 and TRBJ2-6, with D possibly TRBD1 on 6 matching bases. V was pared by 0 bases and J by 0 bases, with 12 bases between. Germline values: CDR1 LGHNA, CDR2 YSLEER. The CDR3 covers 18 residues. The CDR3 bases are TGCGCCAGCAGCCAAGAACCGGGACATCACTCTGGGGCCAACGTCCTGACTTTC. Amino acid sequence: CASSQEPGHHSGANVLTF.

The rearrangement uses TRBV28 and TRBJ2-7; D is undetermined. The germline gives CDR1 MDHEN, CDR2 SYDVKM. This CDR3 region has 12 residues. The ends were cut back, 4 bases at V and 6 bases at J, with 10 bases in the middle. CDR3: CASSSPYGEQYF. The CDR3 region has the DNA TGTGCCAGCAGTTCCCCGTACGGCGAGCAGTACTTC.

The CDR3 here is CASSLDAGTRGGGELFF. CDR3 in DNA: TGTGCCAGCAGCTTGGACGCAGGGACTCGGGGTGGCGGGGAGCTGTTTTTT. This chain links TRBV5-6 with TRBJ2-2; D is perhaps TRBD2 (6 bases). The germline CDR1 and CDR2 sequences are SGHDT and YYEEEE. This CDR3 contains 17 residues. Trimming removed 0 bases at V and 7 bases at J, with 19 bases between.

V gene TRBV7-3 combines with J gene TRBJ2-3; 9 bases are a match to TRBD2. This CDR3 spans 17 amino acids. V was clipped by 5 bases and J by 2 bases; unmatched bases: 11. Germline V CDR1 and CDR2: SGHTA, FQGTGA. CDR3 loop: CASSLDYSGGDTDTQYF. The CDR3 DNA reads as TGTGCCAGCAGCCTCGATTATAGCGGGGGTGACACAGATACGCAGTATTTT.

The chain combines TRBV9 with TRBJ1-3, with D perhaps TRBD1 (5 bases). Per the germline V gene, CDR1 is SGDLS and CDR2 is YYNGEE. The CDR3 has 16 residues. V lost 4 bases and J 0 bases, leaving 14 bases between the germline ends. The CDR3 DNA is TGTGCCAGCAGCAGCGGGACGGTAAGCTCTGGAAACACCATATATTTT. It translates to CASSSGTVSSGNTIYF.

The V gene is TRBV5-3, the J gene TRBJ1-5; weak D call: TRBD1 (5 bases). TRBV5-3 is an open reading frame, and its role is uncertain. The CDR3 spans 15 residues. V lost 1 base, J lost 6 bases, and 14 bases lay in between. CDR3 sequence (DNA): TGTGCCAGAAGCTTGTCGGCAGGGAGGAGTCAGCCCCAGCATTTT. This sequence encodes CARSLSAGRSQPQHF.

This chain links TRBV7-9 with TRBJ2-3, with TRBD1 matching over 10 bases. Germline CDR1 reads SEHNR; CDR2 reads FQNEAQ (reference sequence). The CDR3 contains 15 residues. The J segment lost 2 bases and the V segment lost 6 bases, leaving 5 bases of the junction unmatched. The CDR3 spells CASRARQGATDTQYF. The CDR3 DNA reads as TGTGCCAGCAGAGCCCGACAGGGGGCCACAGATACGCAGTATTTT.

V and J are TRBV6-5 and TRBJ2-5; D is perhaps TRBD1 (6 bases). The J call may be mistaken, given a closer DNA end match to TRBJ2-7. The CDR3 sequence is 16 residues long. Germline V CDR1 and CDR2: MNHEY, SVGAGI. CDR3 in amino acids: CASSYSLYGDTYEQYF. DNA of the CDR3: TGTGCCAGCAGTTACTCCCTCTACGGGGACACCTACGAGCAGTACTTC.

This sequence joins TRBV30 and TRBJ1-4; no clear D. CDR1 is GTSNPN and CDR2 is SVGIG in the germline V gene (reference sequence). V was trimmed by 1 base and J by 14 bases, leaving 14 bases between them. This CDR3 spans 12 amino acids. CDR3 amino acids: CAWSGSDGYLFF. The CDR3 region has the DNA TGTGCCTGGAGTGGGTCAGACGGGTATCTGTTTTTT.

This chain links TRBV4-3 with TRBJ1-3; 8 positions match TRBD1. Per germline, CDR1 LGHNA and CDR2 YSLEER. The CDR3 loop spans 14 amino acids. The trim removed 0 bases at V and 6 bases at J, leaving 1 base unmatched. CDR3 sequence (DNA): TGCGCCAGCAGCCAAGACCAGGGGGCAAACACCATATATTTT. The encoded protein is CASSQDQGANTIYF.

The gene calls are TRBV18 and TRBJ2-2; TRBD1 matches 7 bases. CDR1 is KGHSH, CDR2 LQKENI, per germline. The CDR3 is made up of 15 amino acids. J was trimmed by 4 bases and V by 5 bases; bases with no gene match: 7. CDR3 in amino acids: CASSSRTGGTGELFF. The CDR3 region has the DNA TGTGCCAGCTCATCACGGACAGGCGGCACCGGGGAGCTGTTTTTT.

The chain employs TRBV6-5 and TRBJ2-7, with D possibly TRBD1 on 5 matching bases. The CDR3 covers 15 residues. Per germline, CDR1 MNHEY and CDR2 SVGAGI. V was clipped by 0 bases and J by 1 base, with 10 bases between them. The CDR3 here is CASSYSRASSYEQYF. DNA for the CDR3: TGTGCCAGCAGTTACTCCAGGGCAAGTTCCTACGAGCAGTACTTC.